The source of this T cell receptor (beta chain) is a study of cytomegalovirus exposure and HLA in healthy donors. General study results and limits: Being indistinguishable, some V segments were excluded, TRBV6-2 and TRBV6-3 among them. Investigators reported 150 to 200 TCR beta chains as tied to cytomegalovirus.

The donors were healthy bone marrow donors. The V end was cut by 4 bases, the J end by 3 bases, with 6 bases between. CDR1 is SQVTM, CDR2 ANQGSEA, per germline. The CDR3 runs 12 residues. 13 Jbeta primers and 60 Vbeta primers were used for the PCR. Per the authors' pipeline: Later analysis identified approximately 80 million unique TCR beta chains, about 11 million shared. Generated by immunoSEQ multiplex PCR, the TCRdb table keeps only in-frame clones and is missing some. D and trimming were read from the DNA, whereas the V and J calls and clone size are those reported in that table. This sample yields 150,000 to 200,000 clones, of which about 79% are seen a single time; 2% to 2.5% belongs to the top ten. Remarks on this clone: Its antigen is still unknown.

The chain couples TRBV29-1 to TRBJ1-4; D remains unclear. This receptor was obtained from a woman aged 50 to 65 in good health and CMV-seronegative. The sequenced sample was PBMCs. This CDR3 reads CSVVQANEKLFF. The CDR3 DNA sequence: TGCAGCGTTGTGCAGGCTAATGAAAAACTGTTTTTT. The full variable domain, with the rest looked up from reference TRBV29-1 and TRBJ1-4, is SAVISQKPSRDICQRGTSLTIQCQVDSQVTMMFWYRQQPGQSLTLIATANQGSEATYESGFVIDKFPISRPNLTFSTLTVSNMSPEDSSIYLCSVVQANEKLFFGSGTQLSVL.